This T cell receptor (beta chain) appears in the sequencing data of a study of cytomegalovirus exposure and HLA in healthy donors. General study findings and limits: Among the sequence variants, a highly shared cluster was likely an artifact of sequencing. Immune exposure information comprised only CMV serostatus. With DRB1 most and HLA-C fewest, TCR association rates differed between HLA loci in a later analysis.

On this clone: The antigen is not known.

PCR used 60 Vbeta primers and 13 Jbeta primers. Clones were sequenced by immunoSEQ multiplex PCR, and TCRdb holds only the in-frame ones, with some missing. The table has tens of thousands of clones, approximately 57% seen once. Donors in the study were healthy people who gave bone marrow. CDR3 length equals 16 residues. In germline, CDR1 is MDHEN, CDR2 SYDVKM. Trimming pared 7 bases from V and 4 bases from J, leaving 21 bases between. Sequences were obtained from PBMCs. The TCR originated in a woman aged 25 to 45 in good health and CMV-seronegative. The chain uses TRBV28 and TRBJ2-3; tentative D call: TRBD2 (7 bases). The CDR3 region has the DNA TGTGCCAGCACCCTCTGGGGCAGCGGGACACCAGATACGCAGTATTTT. This gives the protein CASTLWGSGTPDTQYF.